The present entry profiles one TCR beta chain with its context. Produced via immunoSEQ multiplex PCR; TCRdb's table is partial and in-frame only. This sample has some 150,000 clones; just under 80% occur once, and the top ten carry 7% to 9.5%. All patients relapsed after autologous stem cell transplantation, and brentuximab vedotin exposure varied. This CDR3 is built from 15 residues. CDR1 and CDR2 (germline): SGHTA, FQGNSA. The junction had 6 bases not matched to a gene; V was cut back by 3 bases and J by 2 bases. The sample originates from a study of PD-1 blockade in classical Hodgkin lymphoma. This specimen was peripheral blood mononuclear cells (PBMCs), taken before the second cycle of nivolumab. V usage is TRBV7-2 and J usage is TRBJ2-7; 8 nucleotides match TRBD1. This receptor was identified in a human donor with classical Hodgkin lymphoma. The CDR3 DNA is TGTGCCAGCAGCTTCTCTCGGACAGGGACCTACGAGCAGTACTTC. It yields the protein CASSFSRTGTYEQYF.